The rows below give T cell receptor beta chains drawn from one sample of a study of T cells in narcolepsy. Measured with immunoSEQ multiplex PCR; TCRdb has only the in-frame clones, and not every one. The sample includes roughly 30,000 clones, 87% of them seen just once. Sequencing input: memory (CD45RA-) CD4+ T cells from blood. The origin of the receptors is a human donor in good health. CDR3s include the opening cysteine and the closing phenylalanine or tryptophan. The order of the fields is clone size, V gene, J gene, D gene, CDR3 protein, CDR3 DNA. The D gene is left open where the match is weak. Clone size is stated in some rows and not others, as once, few, many or a class when expanded.

.,TRBV28,TRBJ1-5,.,CASRLTGSNQPQHF,TGTGCCAGCAGATTGACAGGAAGCAATCAGCCCCAGCATTTT
.,TRBV7-2,TRBJ2-3,.,CASSYAGRTDTQYF,TGTGCCAGCAGCTATGCGGGACGCACAGATACGCAGTATTTT
.,TRBV7-8,TRBJ2-3,.,CASSGGRSTDTQYF,TGTGCCAGCAGCGGGGGGCGTAGCACAGATACGCAGTATTTT
.,TRBV6-6,TRBJ2-7,.,CASSDYEQYF,TGTGCCAGCAGTGACTACGAGCAGTACTTC
.,TRBV28,TRBJ1-1,.,CASSPPNIDTEAFF,TGTGCCAGCAGTCCACCGAATATCGACACTGAAGCTTTCTTT
.,TRBV12-5,TRBJ1-1,TRBD1,CASGSAGQGFNTEAFF,TGTGCTAGTGGTTCCGCGGGACAGGGGTTTAACACTGAAGCTTTCTTT
.,TRBV6-1,TRBJ2-7,.,CASRRPPFEQYF,TGTGCCAGCAGGAGACCTCCCTTCGAGCAGTACTTC
once,TRBV19,TRBJ1-5,.,CASSMVDGVVPNQPQHF,TGTGCCAGTAGTATGGTGGATGGGGTGGTCCCCAATCAGCCCCAGCATTTT
.,TRBV7-2,TRBJ1-6,.,CASSLWVGGSPLHF,TGTGCCAGCAGCTTATGGGTCGGAGGTTCACCCCTCCACTTT
.,TRBV7-7,TRBJ2-3,.,CASSLRGRTDTQYF,TGTGCCAGCAGCTTACGGGGGAGGACAGATACGCAGTATTTT
.,TRBV30,TRBJ1-2,.,CAWQTGPGYTF,TGTGCCTGGCAAACAGGGCCTGGCTACACCTTC
.,TRBV28,TRBJ2-7,.,CASSTLPYEQYF,TGTGCCAGCAGTACTTTGCCCTACGAGCAGTACTTC
.,TRBV5-1,TRBJ2-7,.,CASSPLGATYEQYF,TGCGCCAGCAGCCCCTTAGGGGCAACTTACGAGCAGTACTTC
few,TRBV6-6,TRBJ2-7,.,CASRPTGQYEQYF,TGTGCCAGCAGACCAACAGGTCAATACGAGCAGTACTTC
.,TRBV7-9,TRBJ2-5,.,CASSLDLGLETQYF,TGTGCCAGCAGCTTAGATCTGGGCCTGGAGACCCAGTACTTC
few,TRBV28,TRBJ2-5,TRBD2,CASSRTSGSLRQETQYF,TGTGCCAGCAGTAGGACTAGCGGGTCCCTACGACAAGAGACCCAGTACTTC
.,TRBV5-1,TRBJ2-1,.,CASSPEGNEQFF,TGCGCCAGCAGCCCCGAGGGCAATGAGCAGTTCTTC
.,TRBV5-1,TRBJ2-1,TRBD2,CASSFSGGSYNEQFF,TGCGCCAGCAGCTTCAGCGGGGGCTCCTACAATGAGCAGTTCTTC
few,TRBV19,TRBJ1-2,.,CASSIRSGFIYGYTF,TGTGCCAGTAGTATACGCTCGGGGTTTATCTATGGCTACACCTTC
.,TRBV5-1,TRBJ1-5,.,CASSFRGDPNQPQHF,TGCGCCAGCAGCTTCCGGGGAGACCCAAATCAGCCCCAGCATTTT
few,TRBV19,TRBJ1-4,.,CASKGYEKLFF,TGTGCCAGTAAAGGTTATGAAAAACTGTTTTTT
.,TRBV7-8,TRBJ1-5,TRBD1,CASSPGTGSWQPQHF,TGTGCCAGCAGCCCTGGGACAGGGTCTTGGCAGCCCCAGCATTTT
.,TRBV4-3,TRBJ2-5,.,CASSQDRPLTRRGDQETQYF,TGCGCCAGCAGCCAAGATCGGCCCCTAACTAGGAGGGGCGACCAAGAGACCCAGTACTTC
.,TRBV28,TRBJ2-7,TRBD2,CASSSVGGGLNEQYF,TGTGCCAGCAGTTCGGTCGGCGGGGGGCTCAACGAGCAGTACTTC
once,TRBV28,TRBJ2-7,.,CASSLPDRIPYEQYF,TGTGCCAGCAGTTTACCCGACAGGATCCCCTACGAGCAGTACTTC
.,TRBV5-4,TRBJ2-3,.,CASSEVHTDTQYF,TGTGCCAGCAGCGAGGTCCACACAGATACGCAGTATTTT
.,TRBV19,TRBJ2-7,.,CASSPTGHYEQYF,TGTGCCAGTAGTCCCACAGGGCACTACGAGCAGTACTTC
.,TRBV6-6,TRBJ1-5,TRBD1,CASSLIGTGRNQPQHF,TGTGCCAGCAGCCTTATAGGGACAGGACGCAATCAGCCCCAGCATTTT
.,TRBV30,TRBJ2-7,.,CAWSRSPPSGSYEQYF,TGTGCCTGGAGTCGCTCGCCTCCGTCGGGTTCCTACGAGCAGTACTTC
.,TRBV9,TRBJ1-5,.,CASSVTGSNQPQHF,TGTGCCAGCAGCGTAACGGGCAGCAATCAGCCCCAGCATTTT
.,TRBV4-2,TRBJ2-2,TRBD1,CASSVRDRPGELFF,TGTGCCAGCAGCGTCCGGGACAGGCCCGGAGAGCTGTTTTTT
.,TRBV5-1,TRBJ2-5,TRBD1,CASSLGQGAAQYF,TGCGCCAGCAGCTTGGGACAGGGGGCGGCCCAGTACTTC
.,TRBV28,TRBJ1-3,.,CASSLNPASGNTIYF,TGTGCCAGCAGTTTAAATCCCGCCTCTGGAAACACCATATATTTT
few,TRBV4-2,TRBJ1-1,.,CASSRKAGDTEAFF,TGTGCCAGCAGTAGAAAGGCCGGGGATACTGAAGCTTTCTTT
.,TRBV4-2,TRBJ1-1,.,CASSQAGVRNTEAFF,TGTGCCAGCAGCCAAGCGGGGGTTAGGAACACTGAAGCTTTCTTT
once,TRBV18,TRBJ1-2,.,CASSIRGTASHYGYTF,TGTGCCAGCTCAATTCGAGGCACAGCAAGTCACTATGGCTACACCTTC
once,TRBV7-2,TRBJ1-1,.,CASSFRSAAEAFF,TGTGCCAGCAGCTTTCGGAGCGCCGCTGAAGCTTTCTTT
once,TRBV18,TRBJ1-5,.,CASSLGDDQPQHF,TGTGCCAGCTCTCTAGGGGACGATCAGCCCCAGCATTTT
.,TRBV7-2,TRBJ2-7,.,CASSFPDLSYEQYF,TGTGCCAGCAGCTTCCCCGATCTATCCTACGAGCAGTACTTC